The clone carrying this T cell receptor beta chain occurred a few times. The data originate from a study of cytomegalovirus exposure and HLA in healthy donors. Germline trimming cut 5 bases from V and 5 bases from J; bases unmatched to any gene: 4. The CDR3 length is 13 residues. The germline gives CDR1 MNHNY, CDR2 SVGAGI (reference sequence). With 60 Vbeta and 13 Jbeta primers, the PCR was carried out. TCRdb's table, derived via immunoSEQ multiplex PCR, lists solely in-frame clones and lacks some. The sample yields approximately 170,000 clones, about 80% seen once. The sample consisted of PBMCs. This chain uses TRBV6-6 with TRBJ1-2; TRBD1 aligns across 8 bases. This clonotype was obtained from a man aged 18 to 35 in good health and CMV-seropositive. CDR3 in amino acids: CASSQTGEYGYTF. In DNA, the CDR3 is TGTGCCAGCAGTCAGACAGGGGAATATGGCTACACCTTC.